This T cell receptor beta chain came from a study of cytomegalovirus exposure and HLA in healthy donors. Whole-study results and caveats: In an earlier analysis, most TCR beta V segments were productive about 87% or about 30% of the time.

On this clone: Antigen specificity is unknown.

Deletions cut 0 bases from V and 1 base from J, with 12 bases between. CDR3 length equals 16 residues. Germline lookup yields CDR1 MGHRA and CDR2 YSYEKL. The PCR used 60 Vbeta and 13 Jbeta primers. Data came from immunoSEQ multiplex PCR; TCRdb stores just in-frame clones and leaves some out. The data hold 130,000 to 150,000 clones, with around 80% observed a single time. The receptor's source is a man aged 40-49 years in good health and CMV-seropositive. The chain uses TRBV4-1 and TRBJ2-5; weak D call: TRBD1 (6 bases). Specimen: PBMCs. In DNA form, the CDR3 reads TGCGCCAGCAGCCAAGATGAAGGACAGTTCCAAGAGACCCAGTACTTC. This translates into CASSQDEGQFQETQYF.